The clone carrying this TCR beta chain was detected ten times or more. This specimen comes from a study of T cells after yellow fever vaccination. V gave up 6 bases and J gave up 5 bases, with 19 bases separating them. From germline, CDR1 is SQVTM and CDR2 ANQGSEA. The length of the CDR3 is 14 residues. TCRdb reprocessed the 5' RACE reads with MiXCR, giving one entry per CDR3 protein. The sample has approximately 250,000 distinct CDR3 sequences; about 3.5% are singletons. This material consisted of PBMCs, taken 15 days after the yellow fever booster vaccination. The clonotype was recovered from a young man who received the YFV17D yellow fever vaccine. The chain is built from TRBV29-1 and TRBJ2-5; D tentatively reads TRBD1 or TRBD2 (5 bases each). The CDR3 reads CSVTRDLGTETQYF. The CDR3 nucleotides are TGCAGCGTCACAAGGGACCTCGGGACCGAGACCCAGTACTTC.